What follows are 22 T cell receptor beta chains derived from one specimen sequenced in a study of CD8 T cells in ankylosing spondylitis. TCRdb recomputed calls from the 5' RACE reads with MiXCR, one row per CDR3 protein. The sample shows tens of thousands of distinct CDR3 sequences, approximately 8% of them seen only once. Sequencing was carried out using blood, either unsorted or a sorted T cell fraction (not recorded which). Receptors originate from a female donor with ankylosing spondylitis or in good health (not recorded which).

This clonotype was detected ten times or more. CDR3 loop: CASSFGGDYGYTF. CDR3 in DNA: TGTGCCAGCAGTTTTGGCGGAGACTATGGCTACACCTTC. The V gene is TRBV12-3 or TRBV12-4, the J gene TRBJ1-2; D gene ambiguous. V was trimmed by 3 bases and J by 3 bases, leaving 8 bases between them. There are 13 residues in the CDR3.

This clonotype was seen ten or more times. The chain's CDR3 is CASSSGQGSYEQYF. As DNA, the CDR3 is TGCGCCAGCAGCTCCGGACAGGGTTCCTACGAGCAGTACTTC. The rearrangement links TRBV5-1 to TRBJ2-7, with 8 nucleotides matching TRBD1. The ends lost 3 bases at V and 1 base at J; junction bases unmatched: 3. The CDR3 covers 14 residues. In germline, CDR1 is SGHRS, CDR2 YFSETQ.

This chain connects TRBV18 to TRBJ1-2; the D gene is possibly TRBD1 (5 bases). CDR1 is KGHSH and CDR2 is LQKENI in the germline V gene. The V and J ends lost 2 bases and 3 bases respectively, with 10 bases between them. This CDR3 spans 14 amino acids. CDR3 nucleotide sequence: TGTGCCAGCTCACCAAGTGGGACGGACTATGGCTACACCTTC. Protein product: CASSPSGTDYGYTF.

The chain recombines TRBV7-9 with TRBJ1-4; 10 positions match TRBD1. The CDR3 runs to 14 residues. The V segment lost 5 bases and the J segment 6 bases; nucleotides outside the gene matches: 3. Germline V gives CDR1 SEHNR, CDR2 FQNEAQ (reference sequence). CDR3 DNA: TGTGCCAGCAGCCCCGGGACAGGGGATGAAAAACTGTTTTTT. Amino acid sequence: CASSPGTGDEKLFF.

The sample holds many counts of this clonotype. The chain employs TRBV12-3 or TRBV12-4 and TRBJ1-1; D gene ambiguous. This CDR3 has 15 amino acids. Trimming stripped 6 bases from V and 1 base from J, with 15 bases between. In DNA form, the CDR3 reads TGTGCCAGCAGCTCGTCTTATACACCGAACACTGAAGCTTTCTTT. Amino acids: CASSSSYTPNTEAFF.

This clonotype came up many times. The CDR3 spells CSVLGGETQYF. DNA of the CDR3: TGCAGCGTCCTAGGGGGAGAGACCCAGTACTTC. This sequence joins TRBV29-1 and TRBJ2-5, with D possibly being TRBD1 (6 bases). The CDR3 is 11 amino acids. Germline V gene sequence: CDR1 SQVTM, CDR2 ANQGSEA. V was pared by 6 bases and J by 4 bases, with 9 bases between. The full variable domain, with the rest looked up from reference TRBV29-1 and TRBJ2-5, is SAVISQKPSRDICQRGTSLTIQCQVDSQVTMMFWYRQQPGQSLTLIATANQGSEATYESGFVIDKFPISRPNLTFSTLTVSNMSPEDSSIYLCSVLGGETQYFGPGTRLLVL.

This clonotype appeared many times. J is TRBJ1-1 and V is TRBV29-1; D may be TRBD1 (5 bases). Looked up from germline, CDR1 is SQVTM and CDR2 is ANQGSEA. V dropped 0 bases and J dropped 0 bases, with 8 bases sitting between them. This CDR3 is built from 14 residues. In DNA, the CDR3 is TGCAGCGTTGAAGAATGGGGGATGAACACTGAAGCTTTCTTT. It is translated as CSVEEWGMNTEAFF.

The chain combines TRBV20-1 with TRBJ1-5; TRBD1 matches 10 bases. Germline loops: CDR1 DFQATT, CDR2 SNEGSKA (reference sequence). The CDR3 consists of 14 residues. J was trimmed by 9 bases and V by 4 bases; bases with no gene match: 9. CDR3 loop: CSATPGTGVAPQHF. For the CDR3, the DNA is TGCAGTGCTACCCCCGGGACAGGGGTAGCGCCCCAGCATTTT.

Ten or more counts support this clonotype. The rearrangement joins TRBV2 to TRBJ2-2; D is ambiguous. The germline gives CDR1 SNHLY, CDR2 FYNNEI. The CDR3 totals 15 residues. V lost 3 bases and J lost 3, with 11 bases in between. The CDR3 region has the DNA TGTGCCAGCAGTGAGGGGATGAGGTACACCGGGGAGCTGTTTTTT. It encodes CASSEGMRYTGELFF.

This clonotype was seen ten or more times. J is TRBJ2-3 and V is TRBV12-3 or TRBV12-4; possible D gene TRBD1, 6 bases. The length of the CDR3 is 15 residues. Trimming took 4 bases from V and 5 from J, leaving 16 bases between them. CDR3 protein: CASSSQGRAGDTQYF. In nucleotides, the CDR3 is TGTGCCAGCAGTTCACAGGGACGGGCGGGAGATACGCAGTATTTT.

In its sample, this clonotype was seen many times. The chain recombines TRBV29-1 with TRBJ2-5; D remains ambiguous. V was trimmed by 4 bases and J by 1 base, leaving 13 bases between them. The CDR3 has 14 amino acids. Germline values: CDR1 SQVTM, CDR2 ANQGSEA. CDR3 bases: TGCAGCGTTGGGCCACTGGCCCTCCAAGAGACCCAGTACTTC. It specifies CSVGPLALQETQYF.

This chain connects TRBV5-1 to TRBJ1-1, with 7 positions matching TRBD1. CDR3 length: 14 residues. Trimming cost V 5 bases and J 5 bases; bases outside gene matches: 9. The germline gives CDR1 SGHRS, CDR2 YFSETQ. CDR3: CASSYQGRGTEAFF. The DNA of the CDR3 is TGCGCCAGCAGTTACCAGGGCAGGGGGACTGAAGCTTTCTTT. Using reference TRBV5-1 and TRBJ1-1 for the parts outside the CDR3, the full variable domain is KAGVTQTPRYLIKTRGQQVTLSCSPISGHRSVSWYQQTPGQGLQFLFEYFSETQRNKGNFPGRFSGRQFSNSRSEMNVSTLELGDSALYLCASSYQGRGTEAFFGQGTRLTVV.

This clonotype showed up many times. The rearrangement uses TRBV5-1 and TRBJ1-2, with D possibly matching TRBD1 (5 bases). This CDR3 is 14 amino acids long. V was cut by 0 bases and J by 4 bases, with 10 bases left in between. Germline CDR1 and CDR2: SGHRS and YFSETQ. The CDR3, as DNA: TGCGCCAGCAGCTTGGATCCGGGGGGCTATGGCTACACCTTC. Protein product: CASSLDPGGYGYTF.

CDR3 sequence reads: CASSLGHTGELFF. In DNA form, the CDR3 reads TGTGCCAGCAGCTTAGGACACACCGGGGAGCTGTTTTTT. V and J are TRBV7-2 and TRBJ2-2; no definite D call. Germline CDR1 is SGHTA and CDR2 is FQGNSA. V lost 1 base and J 3 bases, leaving 3 bases between the germline ends. The CDR3 contains 13 residues.

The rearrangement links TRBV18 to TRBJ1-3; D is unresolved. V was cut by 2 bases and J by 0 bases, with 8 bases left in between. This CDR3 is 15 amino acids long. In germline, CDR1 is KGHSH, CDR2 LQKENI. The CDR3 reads CASSPVDGSGNTIYF. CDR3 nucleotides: TGTGCCAGCTCACCAGTCGACGGCTCTGGAAACACCATATATTTT.

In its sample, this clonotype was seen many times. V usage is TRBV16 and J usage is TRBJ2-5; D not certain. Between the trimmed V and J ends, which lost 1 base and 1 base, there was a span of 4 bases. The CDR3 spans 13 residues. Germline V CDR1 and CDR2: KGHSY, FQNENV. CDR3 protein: CASSQFIQETQYF. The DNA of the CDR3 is TGTGCCAGCAGCCAATTTATCCAAGAGACCCAGTACTTC. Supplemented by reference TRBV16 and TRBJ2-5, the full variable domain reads GEEVAQTPKHLVRGEGQKAKLYCAPIKGHSYVFWYQQVLKNEFKFLISFQNENVFDETGMPKERFSAKCLPNSPCSLEIQATKLEDSAVYFCASSQFIQETQYFGPGTRLLVL.

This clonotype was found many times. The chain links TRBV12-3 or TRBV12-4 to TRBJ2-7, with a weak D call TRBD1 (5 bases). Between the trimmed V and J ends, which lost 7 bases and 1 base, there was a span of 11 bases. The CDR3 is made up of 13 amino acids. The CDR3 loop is CASTLTESYEQYF. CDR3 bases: TGTGCCAGCACCCTGACAGAGTCCTACGAGCAGTACTTC.

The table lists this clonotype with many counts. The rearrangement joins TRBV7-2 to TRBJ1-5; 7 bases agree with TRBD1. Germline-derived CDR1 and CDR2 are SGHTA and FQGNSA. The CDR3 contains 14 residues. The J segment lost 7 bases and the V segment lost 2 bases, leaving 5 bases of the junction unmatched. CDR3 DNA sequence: TGTGCCAGCAGCTTATATACAGGGGAGCAGCCCCAGCATTTT. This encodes CASSLYTGEQPQHF.

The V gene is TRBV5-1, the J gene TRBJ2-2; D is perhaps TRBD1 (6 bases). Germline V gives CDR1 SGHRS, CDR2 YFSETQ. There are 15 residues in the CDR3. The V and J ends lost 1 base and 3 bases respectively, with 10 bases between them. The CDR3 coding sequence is TGCGCCAGCAGCTTGTCCGGACAGTACACCGGGGAGCTGTTTTTT. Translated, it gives CASSLSGQYTGELFF.

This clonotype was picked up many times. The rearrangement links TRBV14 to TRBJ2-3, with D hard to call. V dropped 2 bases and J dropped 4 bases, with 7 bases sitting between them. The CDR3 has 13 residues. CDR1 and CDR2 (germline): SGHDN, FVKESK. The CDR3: CASSQNAPDTQYF. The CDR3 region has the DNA TGTGCCAGCAGCCAAAATGCGCCAGATACGCAGTATTTT.

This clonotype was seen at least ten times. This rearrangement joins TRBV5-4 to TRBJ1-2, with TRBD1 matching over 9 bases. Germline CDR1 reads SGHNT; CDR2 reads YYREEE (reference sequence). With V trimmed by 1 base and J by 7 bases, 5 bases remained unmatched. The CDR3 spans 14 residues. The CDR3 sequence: CASSLRDRDSGYTF. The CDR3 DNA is TGTGCCAGCAGCTTGAGGGACAGGGATTCTGGCTACACCTTC.

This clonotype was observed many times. CDR3 region: CASSQGGTSGGPGELFF. In nucleotides, the CDR3 is TGCGCCAGCAGCCAAGGGGGGACTAGCGGGGGACCCGGGGAGCTGTTTTTT. This chain joins TRBV4-1 and TRBJ2-2; TRBD2 matches 14 bases. CDR1 is MGHRA and CDR2 is YSYEKL in the germline V gene. The CDR3 extends over 17 amino acids. Losses at the gene ends were 1 base for V and 6 bases for J; bases not matched to a gene: 4.